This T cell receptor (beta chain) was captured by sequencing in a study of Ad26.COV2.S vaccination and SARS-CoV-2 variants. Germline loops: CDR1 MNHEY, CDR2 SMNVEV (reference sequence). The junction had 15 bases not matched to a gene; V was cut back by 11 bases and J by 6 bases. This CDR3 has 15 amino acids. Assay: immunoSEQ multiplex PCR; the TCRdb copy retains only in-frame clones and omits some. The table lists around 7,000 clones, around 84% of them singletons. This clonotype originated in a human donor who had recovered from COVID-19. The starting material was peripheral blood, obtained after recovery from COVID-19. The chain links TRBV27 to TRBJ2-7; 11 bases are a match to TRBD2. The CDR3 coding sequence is TGTGCCCCTCCTTCCGATACTAGCGGGAGTATCGAGCAGTACTTC. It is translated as CAPPSDTSGSIEQYF.